This TCR beta chain was captured by sequencing in a study of blood T cell repertoires in COVID-19. V was trimmed by 3 bases and J by 2 bases, leaving 11 bases between them. Germline assignment: CDR1 GTSNPN and CDR2 SVGIG (reference sequence). There are 14 residues in the CDR3. Source study methods: Scientists estimated how many nucleated cells there were by amplifying reference gene primers. Method: immunoSEQ multiplex PCR; TCRdb's copy keeps in-frame clones and lacks some. V and J calls and clone size are given by that table; D and trimming were obtained from the DNA. The profile shows roughly 20,000 clones, roughly 86% of them singletons.

Sequenced: peripheral blood. This sequence joins TRBV30 and TRBJ1-5; D possibly corresponds to TRBD1 (5 bases). This TCR derives from a human donor in a cohort sampled during active COVID-19. The CDR3 region is CAWRGGRGNQPQHF. In DNA, the CDR3 is TGTGCCTGGAGGGGGGGACGGGGCAATCAGCCCCAGCATTTT.